The 16 T cell receptor beta chains presented below share a single source sample, sequenced in a study of T cell responses to AZD1222 COVID-19 vaccine. Assay used: immunoSEQ multiplex PCR; TCRdb lists only in-frame clones, some missing. The sample shows about 140,000 clones, over 75% of them seen only once. The sequenced sample was peripheral blood, obtained 28 days after the second dose of the MenACWY control vaccine. The origin of the receptors is an adult who received the MenACWY meningococcal vaccine as a control.

This clone was observed once. The CDR3 DNA follows: TGTGCCAGCAGTTACTCGAAAGGGGCGGGCACTGAAGCTTTCTTT. As protein: CASSYSKGAGTEAFF. J is TRBJ1-1 and V is TRBV6-5, with a weak D call TRBD1 (5 bases). Germline CDR1 and CDR2: MNHEY and SVGAGI. V was trimmed by 0 bases and J by 4 bases, leaving 12 bases between them. The CDR3 loop spans 15 amino acids.

The J gene is TRBJ2-2, the V gene TRBV15, with D unclear. CDR3 size: 15 residues. Germline V CDR1 and CDR2: LNHNV, YYDKDF (reference sequence). V shed 1 base and J shed 4 bases, with 10 bases lying between them. The CDR3 loop reads CATSRGGRVTGELFF. The CDR3 nucleotides read TGTGCCACCAGCAGAGGTGGTCGGGTCACCGGGGAGCTGTTTTTT.

The V call is TRBV6-2 or TRBV6-3, the J call TRBJ1-6; 8 nucleotides line up with TRBD1. Germline CDR1 and CDR2: MNHEY and SVGEGT. The trim removed 4 bases at V and 10 bases at J, leaving 9 bases unmatched. This CDR3 has 15 amino acids. The CDR3 DNA sequence: TGTGCCAGCAGTTTCCTGGGACAGGCTGAATCACCCCTCCACTTT. This gives the protein CASSFLGQAESPLHF.

This clone is a singleton in its sample. The chain recombines TRBV7-2 with TRBJ2-7; D unclear. V lost 3 bases and J lost 2, with 5 bases in between. Germline values: CDR1 SGHTA, CDR2 FQGNSA. The CDR3 is made up of 12 amino acids. CDR3: CASSFGAYEQYF. The CDR3 nucleotides read TGTGCCAGCAGCTTTGGGGCCTACGAGCAGTACTTC.

V usage is TRBV18 and J usage is TRBJ1-4, with no clear D. Germline values: CDR1 KGHSH, CDR2 LQKENI. Between the trimmed V and J ends, which lost 0 bases and 11 bases, there was a span of 16 bases. This CDR3 is 15 amino acids long. In DNA, the CDR3 is TGTGCCAGCTCACCACCGACTCCTGAGGGAGGGAAACTGTTTTTT. It yields the protein CASSPPTPEGGKLFF.

The chain combines TRBV5-1 with TRBJ1-2; 12 bases map to TRBD1. CDR3 size: 16 residues. Per germline, CDR1 SGHRS and CDR2 YFSETQ. V dropped 4 bases and J dropped 6; count of bases not matched to a gene: 10. CDR3 nucleotides: TGCGCCAGCAGCGTCTACACCGGGACAGGGGGCCATGGCTACACCTTC. This gives the protein CASSVYTGTGGHGYTF. Full variable domain (rest looked up from reference TRBV5-1 and TRBJ1-2): KAGVTQTPRYLIKTRGQQVTLSCSPISGHRSVSWYQQTPGQGLQFLFEYFSETQRNKGNFPGRFSGRQFSNSRSEMNVSTLELGDSALYLCASSVYTGTGGHGYTFGSGTRLTVV.

V and J are TRBV12-5 and TRBJ2-1; unclear D gene. CDR1 and CDR2 (germline): LGHNT, FRNRAP. Trimming removed 1 base at V and 2 bases at J, with 6 bases between. CDR3 length: 14 amino acids. The CDR3 spells CASGLGQPYNEQFF. CDR3 coding DNA: TGTGCTAGTGGTTTGGGGCAGCCCTACAATGAGCAGTTCTTC.

The rearrangement links TRBV25-1 to TRBJ1-2; D gene unclear. The V end lost 3 bases, the J end lost 4 bases, and 15 bases lay between the germline ends. The CDR3 is 15 residues long. Germline V CDR1 and CDR2: MGHDK, SYGVNS. CDR3 in amino acids: CASSDGRSLLYGYTF. DNA of the CDR3: TGTGCCAGCAGTGATGGGCGGAGTCTCCTCTATGGCTACACCTTC.

V gene TRBV7-2 combines with J gene TRBJ2-7; TRBD2 is a possible D gene (6 bases). The germline gives CDR1 SGHTA, CDR2 FQGNSA. CDR3 length: 15 amino acids. V gave up 2 bases and J gave up 0 bases, with 11 bases separating them. CDR3 amino acids: CASSLTFGGSYEQYF. CDR3 sequence (DNA): TGTGCCAGCAGCTTAACGTTCGGGGGCTCCTACGAGCAGTACTTC. Together with reference TRBV7-2 and TRBJ2-7, the CDR3 gives the full variable domain: GAGVSQSPSNKVTEKGKDVELRCDPISGHTALYWYRQSLGQGLEFLIYFQGNSAPDKSGLPSDRFSAERTGGSVSTLTIQRTQQEDSAVYLCASSLTFGGSYEQYFGPGTRLTVT.

The V call is TRBV19, the J call TRBJ1-5; maybe TRBD1 (5 bases). V was cut by 5 bases and J by 0 bases, with 14 bases left in between. The CDR3 runs 16 residues. CDR1 and CDR2 from the germline V gene are LNHDA and SQIVND (reference sequence). The CDR3, as DNA: TGTGCCAGTAGTCCTGACAGCCCTTATAGCAATCAGCCCCAGCATTTT. This gives the protein CASSPDSPYSNQPQHF.

V is TRBV5-5 and J is TRBJ2-3, with unresolved D. CDR1 and CDR2 (germline): SGHKS, YYEKEE (reference sequence). This CDR3 spans 12 amino acids. Trimming took off 5 bases at V and 6 bases at J, with 10 bases between the two ends. CDR3 sequence: CASSLMWDTQYF. The CDR3 coding sequence is TGTGCCAGCAGTTTAATGTGGGATACGCAGTATTTT.

The genes are TRBV5-1 and TRBJ1-1; possibly TRBD1 for D (5 bases). This CDR3 spans 14 amino acids. Trimming left V 3 bases short and J 0 bases short, with 9 bases between. Germline CDR1 and CDR2: SGHRS and YFSETQ. The CDR3 region has the DNA TGCGCCAGCAGCTACGACAGCATGAACACTGAAGCTTTCTTT. Translating gives CASSYDSMNTEAFF. The entire variable domain, with the rest obtained from reference TRBV5-1 and TRBJ1-1, is as follows: KAGVTQTPRYLIKTRGQQVTLSCSPISGHRSVSWYQQTPGQGLQFLFEYFSETQRNKGNFPGRFSGRQFSNSRSEMNVSTLELGDSALYLCASSYDSMNTEAFFGQGTRLTVV.

This clone has only a few counts. V gene TRBV6-5 combines with J gene TRBJ2-1; D gene uncertain. The V gene lost 5 bases and the J gene lost 6 bases, with 8 bases spanning the gap. Germline V gene sequence: CDR1 MNHEY, CDR2 SVGAGI. The CDR3 has 12 amino acids. CDR3 in amino acids: CASSSDTNEQFF. CDR3 nucleotide sequence: TGTGCCAGCAGTAGCGACACCAATGAGCAGTTCTTC.

The chain has TRBV6-1 and TRBJ1-2, with 8 bases that match TRBD1. Trimming removed 3 bases from V and 7 bases from J; junction bases left unmatched: 4. The CDR3 has 13 residues. Germline V lookup: CDR1 MNHNS, CDR2 SASEGT. CDR3 bases: TGTGCCAGCAGTGACAGGGGGCTTCTTGGCTACACCTTC. Residues: CASSDRGLLGYTF.

The chain combines TRBV5-6 with TRBJ1-5; possible D gene TRBD1, 6 bases. The V end was cut by 4 bases, the J end by 0 bases, with 11 bases between. This CDR3 is 15 amino acids long. CDR1 and CDR2 (germline): SGHDT, YYEEEE. Here the CDR3 reads CASSRTAGSNQPQHF. DNA for the CDR3: TGTGCCAGCAGCCGGACAGCGGGTAGCAATCAGCCCCAGCATTTT.

V and J are TRBV5-1 and TRBJ1-1; D might be TRBD1 (6 bases). The length of the CDR3 is 14 residues. The ends were cut back, 4 bases at V and 4 bases at J, with 14 bases in the middle. Germline lookup yields CDR1 SGHRS and CDR2 YFSETQ. The CDR3 DNA is TGCGCCAGCAGCGATGCACAGGGAAGCACTGAAGCTTTCTTT. Amino acids: CASSDAQGSTEAFF. Full variable domain (rest looked up from reference TRBV5-1 and TRBJ1-1): KAGVTQTPRYLIKTRGQQVTLSCSPISGHRSVSWYQQTPGQGLQFLFEYFSETQRNKGNFPGRFSGRQFSNSRSEMNVSTLELGDSALYLCASSDAQGSTEAFFGQGTRLTVV.